This T cell receptor beta chain was observed in a study of OX40 agonist ivuxolimab in advanced cancers. Study-wide findings and caveats: Patients who responded partially at 0.1-3.0 mg/kg showed clonal expansion ranking among the lowest.

Regarding this clone: The antigen is unknown.

The method was immunoSEQ multiplex PCR; TCRdb's version includes in-frame clones alone and lacks a portion of them. The sample yields about 36,000 clones, 74% seen once. This CDR3 is built from 16 residues. Prior autoimmune disease or systemic immunosuppression barred patients. Baseline, cycle 4 day 1, and cycle 7 day 1 were the blood sampling points. The J gene is TRBJ1-5, the V gene TRBV21-1; TRBD1, as called in the table, went unchecked against the DNA. TRBV21-1 has pseudogene status. The specimen was CD4+ or CD8+ T cells sorted from blood, collected in a trial of the OX40 agonist ivuxolimab. This receptor was taken from an adult with an advanced solid tumor such as melanoma, head and neck, liver or kidney cancer. The CDR3 reads CASSKRGQGRNQPQHF. The CDR3 bases are TGTGCCAGCAGCAAAAGGGGACAGGGGCGCAATCAGCCCCAGCATTTT.